Given below is one TCR beta chain in context. Its antigen is currently unknown. The data stem from a study of graft-versus-host responses after intestinal transplantation. Turning to the study itself: Anti-thymocyte globulin served as induction for all recipients, who then took tacrolimus and steroids for roughly 3 years. Study-wide points: Subjects displaying graft-donor T cell macrochimerism possessed elevated graft-versus-host to host-versus-graft clonal ratios inside allografts.

Sequenced by immunoSEQ multiplex PCR; TCRdb stores in-frame clones only, minus some. The sample shows approximately 28,000 clones, roughly 93% of them seen only once. The CDR3 covers 14 residues. V lost 5 bases to trimming and J lost 7 bases, with 19 bases between them. Germline CDR1 GTSNPN, CDR2 SVGIG (reference sequence). The chain links TRBV30 to TRBJ2-3, with D uncertain. The material sequenced was PBMCs, taken just over 65 days after intestinal transplant. The TCR was taken from a human patient who received an intestinal transplant, so some T cells may come from the graft donor. The CDR3 coding sequence is TGTGCCTGGGCCGCCCGGTGGCAGGAAAATACGCAGTATTTT. This encodes CAWAARWQENTQYF.